One and the same sample provided the 7 T cell receptor beta chains below, sequenced in a study of blood T cell repertoires in COVID-19. Sequenced by immunoSEQ multiplex PCR; TCRdb stores in-frame clones only, minus some. The sample has 30,000 to 35,000 clones; more than 85% are singletons. The sequenced sample consisted of peripheral blood. Every receptor here comes from a human donor in a cohort sampled during active COVID-19.

This rearrangement joins TRBV6-1 to TRBJ2-3, with TRBD2 identical over 12 bases. V was clipped by 1 base and J by 6 bases; unmatched bases: 8. From germline, CDR1 is MNHNS and CDR2 SASEGT. This CDR3 has 17 amino acids. CDR3 DNA: TGTGCCAGCAGTGAAGAACTACTAGCGGGGGGCGGGGATACGCAGTATTTT. Amino acid sequence: CASSEELLAGGGDTQYF.

The chain links TRBV5-8 to TRBJ1-2; 12 nucleotides align to TRBD1. This CDR3 region has 15 residues. J lost 5 bases, V lost 4 bases, and 6 bases had no gene match. CDR1 is SGHTS and CDR2 is YDEGEE in the germline V gene. CDR3 residues: CASSRDRGLSYGYTF. CDR3 nucleotides: TGTGCCAGCAGCCGGGACAGGGGGCTTAGTTATGGCTACACCTTC. The entire variable domain, with the rest obtained from reference TRBV5-8 and TRBJ1-2, is as follows: EAGVTQSPTHLIKTRGQQATLRCSPISGHTSVYWYQQALGLGLQFLLWYDEGEERNRGNFPPRFSGRQFPNYSSELNVNALELEDSALYLCASSRDRGLSYGYTFGSGTRLTVV.

In this sample, this clone turned up a few times. The chain employs TRBV18 and TRBJ1-2; 9 bases are a match to TRBD1. This CDR3 comprises 14 residues. Germline values: CDR1 KGHSH, CDR2 LQKENI. With V trimmed by 6 bases and J by 5 bases, 7 bases remained unmatched. CDR3 region: CASSSQGASYGYTF. The CDR3 DNA reads TGTGCCAGCTCGTCACAGGGGGCGAGTTATGGCTACACCTTC.

The chain links TRBV24-1 to TRBJ1-5, with D perhaps matching TRBD1 (6 bases). Germline lookup yields CDR1 KGHDR and CDR2 SFDVKD. CDR3 length: 15 residues. Trimming left V 5 bases short and J 0 bases short, with 10 bases between. Written as DNA, the CDR3 is TGTGCCACCAGTGTCCGGACAGTTAGCAATCAGCCCCAGCATTTT. This encodes CATSVRTVSNQPQHF.

The V and J genes are TRBV2 and TRBJ2-1; 7 bases map to TRBD2. The V segment lost 6 bases and the J segment 2 bases; nucleotides outside the gene matches: 4. The V gene's germline CDR1 is SNHLY and CDR2 FYNNEI. This CDR3 spans 14 amino acids. CDR3 sequence: CASRIGGTYNEQFF. CDR3 DNA: TGTGCCAGCAGAATCGGGGGGACCTACAATGAGCAGTTCTTC.

The CDR3 DNA follows: TGTGCCTGGGGGGGTAGCGGGAAGCTCCACAATGAGCAGTTCTTC. Amino acids: CAWGGSGKLHNEQFF. The chain has TRBV30 and TRBJ2-1, with TRBD2 matching over 8 bases. Germline V gene sequence: CDR1 GTSNPN, CDR2 SVGIG (reference sequence). The CDR3 runs 15 residues. V lost 5 bases and J lost 5; bases outside the gene matches: 11.

This rearrangement joins TRBV4-2 to TRBJ2-3; 7 bases align to TRBD2. V lost 6 bases to trimming and J lost 3 bases; unmatched junction nucleotides: 12. The germline V gene encodes CDR1 LGHNA and CDR2 YNFKEQ. This CDR3 region has 16 residues. The CDR3 coding sequence is TGTGCCAGCAGTCCGGGAGTCCCTAGCGGAACAGATACGCAGTATTTT. The encoded protein is CASSPGVPSGTDTQYF.